This TCR beta chain came from a study of control samples from healthy donors and cancer patients. In germline, CDR1 is MNHEY, CDR2 SVGEGT. There are 20 residues in the CDR3. Trimming removed 1 base at V and 1 base at J, with 23 bases between. The table came from immunoSEQ multiplex PCR; TCRdb's copy has only in-frame clones and leaves some out. The sample yields about 120,000 clones, about nine tenths seen once. The source material was blood. This chain connects TRBV6-2 or TRBV6-3 to TRBJ1-5, with a tentative D call TRBD1 (6 bases). The receptor's source is a man aged 40-55 years in good health. CDR3 sequence reads: CASSYWGFGGTIGSNQPQHF. The CDR3 DNA sequence: TGTGCCAGCAGTTACTGGGGGTTTGGGGGCACAATCGGGAGCAATCAGCCCCAGCATTTT.